This T cell receptor beta chain was observed in a study of control samples from healthy donors and cancer patients. Some clones are missing from TCRdb's copy, which holds only in-frame ones; the method was immunoSEQ multiplex PCR. Among approximately 110,000 clones, approximately 90% were seen once, and the ten largest hold around 17%. Trimming shortened V by 5 bases and J by 8 bases, and 10 bases separated the two germline ends. The CDR3 loop spans 13 amino acids. The sequenced sample was blood. This TCR was recovered from a woman aged 45-65 years in good health. The chain links TRBV12-3 or TRBV12-4 to TRBJ1-6; possibly TRBD1 for D (5 bases). CDR3 in DNA: TGTGCCAGCAGTCTCGGGACCTATTCACCCCTCCACTTT. Encoded protein: CASSLGTYSPLHF.